This T cell receptor (beta chain) was recorded in a study of blood T cell repertoires in COVID-19. Overall study context: The origin of the acute and convalescent COVID-19 samples was the United States, Italy and Spain. Sources were T cells, B-cell-depleted T cells, or PBMCs; the material itself was cDNA or gDNA.

Trimming removed 6 bases from V and 8 bases from J, with 11 bases in between. Germline CDR1 is SGHAT and CDR2 is FQNNGV. The CDR3 is 13 residues long. In the authors' workflow: Using reference gene primer amplification, nucleated cell counts were estimated. The repertoire was sequenced with immunoSEQ multiplex PCR; TCRdb's copy has only in-frame clones and lacks some. V and J calls and clone size follow that table, whereas D and trimming were derived from the DNA. This repertoire shows around 250,000 clones, 80% to 90% found once; its top ten account for 6.2%. The sample taken for sequencing was peripheral blood. The V gene is TRBV11-2, the J gene TRBJ1-6, with D possibly matching TRBD1 (5 bases). This clonotype originated in a man in his fifties or sixties with acute or convalescent COVID-19. The CDR3: CASRGPGDSPLHF. The CDR3 nucleotides are TGTGCCAGCAGGGGGCCTGGGGATTCACCCCTCCACTTT.